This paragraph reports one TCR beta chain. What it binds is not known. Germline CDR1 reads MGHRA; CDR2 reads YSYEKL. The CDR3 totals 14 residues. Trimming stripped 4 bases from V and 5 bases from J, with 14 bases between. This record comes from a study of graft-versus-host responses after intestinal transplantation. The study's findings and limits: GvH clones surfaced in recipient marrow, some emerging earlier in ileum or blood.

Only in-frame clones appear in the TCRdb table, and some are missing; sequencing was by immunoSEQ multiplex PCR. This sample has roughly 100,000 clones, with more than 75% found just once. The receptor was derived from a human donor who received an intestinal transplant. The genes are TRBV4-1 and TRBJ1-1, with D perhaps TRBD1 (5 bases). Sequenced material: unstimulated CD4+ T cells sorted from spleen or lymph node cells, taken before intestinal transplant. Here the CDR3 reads CASSPPLGGTEAFF. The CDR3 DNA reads TGCGCCAGCAGCCCTCCTCTTGGGGGTACTGAAGCTTTCTTT.